This section outlines one T cell receptor (beta chain) sequence together with its context. Germline V CDR1 and CDR2: SGHRS, YFSETQ. Between the trimmed V and J ends, which lost 5 bases and 2 bases, there was a span of 10 bases. This CDR3 region has 13 residues. The data are from a study of CD8 T cells in Susac syndrome. Sequencing of TCR beta drew on CD8+ and CD4+ T cells from blood. TEMRA cells were FACS-enriched, and CD8+ and CD4+ T cells were isolated negatively. Reverse transcription of roughly 0.5 to 1 ug RNA used random hexamers. With immunoSEQ multiplex PCR, TCR beta CDR3 was amplified across 54 Vbeta and 13 Jbeta. Via MiXCR, TCRdb re-called the immunoSEQ multiplex PCR reads, giving one row per CDR3 protein. The data hold 150,000 to 200,000 distinct CDR3 sequences, with approximately 94% observed a single time.

The TCR was taken from a human donor with multiple sclerosis. The V and J genes are TRBV5-1 and TRBJ2-5; tentatively, D is TRBD1 (5 bases). The source material was CD4+ T cells from PBMCs. The CDR3 bases are TGCGCCAGCAGAAGGGGCAGTCAAGAGACCCAGTACTTC. This gives the protein CASRRGSQETQYF.